One and the same sample provided the 11 T cell receptor beta chains below, sequenced in a study of response to subunit inactivated influenza vaccine. TCRdb processed the RT-PCR reads anew with MiXCR; each CDR3 protein has one entry. This sample has 450,000 to 600,000 distinct CDR3 sequences, with approximately 7.1% found just once. The source material was PBMCs from blood, sampled roughly 24 months after vaccination. The receptor set was obtained from a man aged 50 to 75 who received an inactivated influenza vaccine.

This clonotype was observed a handful of times. The chain recombines TRBV5-1 with TRBJ2-5, with D unclear. Germline loops: CDR1 SGHRS, CDR2 YFSETQ. V lost 6 bases to trimming and J lost 4 bases, with 13 bases between them. There are 13 residues in the CDR3. CDR3 in amino acids: CASNDWPRETQYF. CDR3 DNA: TGCGCCAGCAACGACTGGCCCAGAGAGACCCAGTACTTC.

This clonotype came up many times. The chain joins TRBV20-1 to TRBJ2-7, with D possibly being TRBD2 (6 bases). Germline-derived CDR1 and CDR2 are DFQATT and SNEGSKA (reference sequence). The CDR3 is made up of 15 amino acids. V was cut by 6 bases and J by 4 bases, with 22 bases left in between. DNA for the CDR3: TGCAGTGCAAACTCCCGGGACTGGGTCTCGTACGAGCAGTACTTC. Translation gives CSANSRDWVSYEQYF.

This chain joins TRBV20-1 and TRBJ2-7; TRBD2 agrees at 7 bases. The CDR3 is 13 residues long. Germline CDR1 reads DFQATT; CDR2 reads SNEGSKA (reference sequence). The V and J ends lost 8 bases and 3 bases, in that order; junction bases with no gene match: 10. CDR3 coding DNA: TGCAGTTTCACTGAGGCGGGAGTCTACGAGCAGTACTTC. Translating it yields CSFTEAGVYEQYF.

This chain joins TRBV20-1 and TRBJ1-4; D remains unclear. V was clipped by 3 bases and J by 8 bases, with 10 bases between them. The CDR3 sequence is 12 residues long. CDR1 is DFQATT, CDR2 SNEGSKA, per germline (reference sequence). The chain's CDR3 is CSASGQPEKLFF. In DNA form, the CDR3 reads TGCAGTGCTAGCGGGCAGCCGGAAAAACTGTTTTTT.

A few counts support this clonotype. This rearrangement joins TRBV6-1 to TRBJ2-3; no definite D call. Trimming took off 2 bases at V and 4 bases at J, with 16 bases between the two ends. The CDR3 length is 16 residues. CDR1 and CDR2 (germline): MNHNS, SASEGT. CDR3 residues: CASSEYLDTSADTQYF. The CDR3 DNA follows: TGTGCCAGCAGTGAATACCTAGATACAAGCGCAGATACGCAGTATTTT.

There are many counts of this clonotype. The chain carries TRBV6-2 or TRBV6-3 and TRBJ2-3; 12 nucleotides agree with TRBD2. This CDR3 is 14 amino acids long. Germline V gene sequence: CDR1 MNHEY, CDR2 SVGEGT. Germline trimming cut 6 bases from V and 3 bases from J; bases unmatched to any gene: 1. The CDR3 is CASSGTSGTDTQYF. CDR3 DNA: TGTGCCAGCAGCGGGACTAGCGGGACAGATACGCAGTATTTT.

CDR3 amino acids: CASSQDGIRDRGIDTQYF. CDR3 bases: TGCGCCAGCAGCCAAGATGGAATACGGGACAGGGGAATAGATACGCAGTATTTT. The chain is built from TRBV4-3 and TRBJ2-3, with TRBD1 matching over 10 bases. The CDR3 is 18 residues long. The junction had 11 bases not matched to a gene; V was cut back by 0 bases and J by 5 bases. CDR1 LGHNA and CDR2 YSLEER come from the germline V gene.

The chain uses TRBV4-3 and TRBJ1-2, with unresolved D. The CDR3 loop spans 15 amino acids. The ends were cut back, 0 bases at V and 0 bases at J, with 8 bases in the middle. The germline V gene encodes CDR1 LGHNA and CDR2 YSLEER. Here the CDR3 reads CASSQDKGANYGYTF. As DNA, the CDR3 is TGCGCCAGCAGCCAAGATAAGGGAGCTAACTATGGCTACACCTTC.

CDR3 DNA: TGTGCCAGCAGCTTGGGTTTGGATGAGCAGTTCTTC. Amino acids: CASSLGLDEQFF. The chain has TRBV11-2 and TRBJ2-1, with no clear D. Looked up from germline, CDR1 is SGHAT and CDR2 is FQNNGV. Trimming took 3 bases from V and 8 from J, leaving 8 bases between them. The CDR3 extends over 12 amino acids.

The rearrangement joins TRBV15 to TRBJ2-1, with TRBD1 identical over 9 bases. V dropped 2 bases and J dropped 5; count of bases not matched to a gene: 7. The CDR3 has 16 residues. Germline CDR1 is LNHNV and CDR2 is YYDKDF (reference sequence). The CDR3 bases are TGTGCCACCAGCAGACCTCGGACAGGGGTAAACAATGAGCAGTTCTTC. Translated, it gives CATSRPRTGVNNEQFF.

The chain employs TRBV12-3 or TRBV12-4 and TRBJ2-3; D might be TRBD2 (5 bases). This CDR3 region has 16 residues. V was shortened by 5 bases and J by 1 base, with 16 bases between the two germline ends. CDR3 nucleotides: TGTGCCAGCAGTACTAGACTATGGCGGGGCACAGATACGCAGTATTTT. This gives the protein CASSTRLWRGTDTQYF.